A single sample is the source of the 21 T cell receptor beta chains below, sequenced in a study of blood T cell dynamics during melanoma immunotherapy (dated by TCRdb to the early 2020s). The library was obtained by the immunoSEQ multiplex PCR assay. In its TCRdb copy, this immuneACCESS table keeps in-frame sequences only and misses some clones. Where compared with another copy, unresolved V genes explain less than half of these, and the others have no known cause. This sample comprises several thousand clones, roughly 77% of them detected only once. The ten top clones hold more than 0.9% of the sample. The time point label on this specimen signifies: pre-treatment baseline. Specimen: blood, collected from a patient treated with checkpoint blockade. The origin of the receptors is a human donor with melanoma.

The chain uses TRBV28 and TRBJ1-1, with D tentatively TRBD1 (6 bases). The CDR3 spans 13 residues. The V gene's germline CDR1 is MDHEN and CDR2 SYDVKM. The V gene lost 4 bases and the J gene lost 5 bases, with 11 bases spanning the gap. CDR3 sequence reads: CASSWGGRTEAFF. The CDR3 DNA follows: TGTGCCAGCAGTTGGGGGGGCAGGACTGAAGCTTTCTTT.

V gene TRBV10-1 combines with J gene TRBJ2-3; 7 bases align to TRBD1. The CDR3 totals 16 residues. Germline V gives CDR1 WNHNN, CDR2 SYGVQD (reference sequence). V was clipped by 5 bases and J by 6 bases; unmatched bases: 14. CDR3 amino acids: CASSPRGTVGSDTQYF. The CDR3 coding sequence is TGCGCCAGCAGTCCCAGGGGGACAGTAGGGTCCGATACGCAGTATTTT.

The V call is TRBV6-6, the J call TRBJ1-2, with D tentatively TRBD1 (6 bases). The germline V gene encodes CDR1 MNHNY and CDR2 SVGAGI (reference sequence). The CDR3 covers 12 residues. V was cut by 10 bases and J by 2 bases, with 11 bases left in between. The CDR3 region is CATQGYNYGYTF. The CDR3 DNA sequence: TGTGCCACCCAGGGGTACAACTATGGCTACACCTTC.

The rearrangement uses TRBV7-8 and TRBJ1-5; D uncertain. V was shortened by 8 bases and J by 5 bases, with 13 bases between the two germline ends. This CDR3 has 13 amino acids. Per the germline V gene, CDR1 is SGHVS and CDR2 is FQNEAQ. CDR3 protein: CASGPRPDQPQHF. CDR3 nucleotides: TGTGCCAGCGGCCCGAGACCGGATCAGCCCCAGCATTTT.

The chain links TRBV28 to TRBJ2-2; D might be TRBD1 (5 bases). Trimming stripped 6 bases from V and 7 bases from J, with 15 bases between. Germline V CDR1 and CDR2: MDHEN, SYDVKM. The CDR3 runs 14 residues. The CDR3 reads CASRGRLFGGELFF. In DNA, the CDR3 is TGTGCCAGCAGGGGGCGCCTTTTTGGCGGGGAGCTGTTTTTT.

The rearrangement joins TRBV5-1 to TRBJ2-5, with D possibly matching TRBD1 (6 bases). CDR3 length: 13 amino acids. V lost 0 bases, J lost 4 bases, and 7 bases lay in between. Germline V gene lookup returns CDR1 SGHRS and CDR2 YFSETQ. The CDR3 DNA reads TGCGCCAGCAGCTTGGGAGGGGGAGAGACCCAGTACTTC. Its protein product is CASSLGGGETQYF.

The chain has TRBV10-2 and TRBJ2-5; D gene uncertain. CDR3 length: 14 amino acids. CDR1 and CDR2 (germline): WSHSY, SAAADI. Trimming removed 8 bases at V and 1 base at J, with 14 bases between. In DNA form, the CDR3 reads TGCGCCAGCGCGCGCCAGTCGGTCCAAGAGACCCAGTACTTC. Protein: CASARQSVQETQYF.

This chain links TRBV5-1 with TRBJ1-5; TRBD1 is a possible D gene (5 bases). From germline, CDR1 is SGHRS and CDR2 YFSETQ. CDR3 length: 13 residues. V was pared by 5 bases and J by 11 bases, with 17 bases between. The CDR3 DNA sequence: TGCGCCAGCAGTTATGACAGCACCCAGTCCCAGCATTTT. Amino acid sequence: CASSYDSTQSQHF. The complete variable domain, with remaining parts taken from reference TRBV5-1 and TRBJ1-5, reads KAGVTQTPRYLIKTRGQQVTLSCSPISGHRSVSWYQQTPGQGLQFLFEYFSETQRNKGNFPGRFSGRQFSNSRSEMNVSTLELGDSALYLCASSYDSTQSQHFGDGTRLSIL.

The rearrangement links TRBV27 to TRBJ2-1; 7 bases map to TRBD1. The ends lost 5 bases at V and 9 bases at J; junction bases unmatched: 7. The CDR3 has 13 amino acids. Per the germline V gene, CDR1 is MNHEY and CDR2 is SMNVEV (reference sequence). This CDR3 reads CASSRGQSGEQFF. The CDR3 DNA reads as TGTGCCAGCAGTCGGGGACAGTCAGGTGAGCAGTTCTTC.

CDR3 sequence (DNA): TGTGCCAGCAGCCGCGGTCGACAGGGGCGGCCCCAGCATTTT. Its protein product is CASSRGRQGRPQHF. This chain joins TRBV14 and TRBJ1-5, with 8 bases lining up with TRBD1. The germline V gene has CDR1 SGHDN and CDR2 FVKESK. The CDR3 totals 14 residues. J lost 9 bases, V lost 4 bases, and 8 bases had no gene match. Variable domain in full (rest from reference TRBV14 and TRBJ1-5): EAGVTQFPSHSVIEKGQTVTLRCDPISGHDNLYWYRRVMGKEIKFLLHFVKESKQDESGMPNNRFLAERTGGTYSTLKVQPAELEDSGVYFCASSRGRQGRPQHFGDGTRLSIL.

This chain joins TRBV15 and TRBJ2-5; weak D call: TRBD2 (6 bases). Between the trimmed V and J ends, which lost 4 bases and 3 bases, there was a span of 9 bases. The CDR3 is 13 residues long. The germline V gene encodes CDR1 LNHNV and CDR2 YYDKDF (reference sequence). This CDR3 is CATSMGGKETQYF. In DNA form, the CDR3 reads TGTGCCACCAGCATGGGGGGAAAAGAGACCCAGTACTTC.

Only one count was recorded for this clone. The genes are TRBV11-2 and TRBJ2-4; unclear D gene. The germline gives CDR1 SGHAT, CDR2 FQNNGV. CDR3 length equals 13 residues. The V and J ends lost 2 bases and 3 bases respectively, with 5 bases between them. CDR3 sequence (DNA): TGTGCCAGCAGCTTAACCCTCAAAAACATTCAGTACTTC. Translation gives CASSLTLKNIQYF.

The V and J genes are TRBV30 and TRBJ2-3; D is perhaps TRBD2 (6 bases). CDR3 length equals 13 residues. Trimming shortened V by 0 bases and J by 11 bases, and 15 bases separated the two germline ends. Germline lookup yields CDR1 GTSNPN and CDR2 SVGIG (reference sequence). The DNA for the CDR3 is TGTGCCTGGAGTGTATTCCGGCGGGAAGGGCAGTATTTT. Translating it yields CAWSVFRREGQYF. Supplemented by reference TRBV30 and TRBJ2-3, the full variable domain reads SQTIHQWPATLVQPVGSPLSLECTVEGTSNPNLYWYRQAAGRGLQLLFYSVGIGQISSEVPQNLSASRPQDRQFILSSKKLLLSDSGFYLCAWSVFRREGQYFGPGTRLTVL.

V gene TRBV6-1 combines with J gene TRBJ1-4; D unresolved. CDR1 is MNHNS, CDR2 SASEGT, per germline. The CDR3 covers 12 residues. V lost 6 bases and J lost 3, with 5 bases in between. For the CDR3, the DNA is TGTGCCAGCAGACAGCCTAATGAAAAACTGTTTTTT. As protein: CASRQPNEKLFF.

The V and J genes are TRBV9 and TRBJ2-7, with D uncertain. The CDR3 is made up of 12 amino acids. Germline loops: CDR1 SGDLS, CDR2 YYNGEE. V gave up 3 bases and J gave up 2 bases, with 6 bases separating them. CDR3 nucleotide sequence: TGTGCCAGCAGCGGTTCCGCCTACGAGCAGTACTTC. It specifies CASSGSAYEQYF.

The chain employs TRBV11-2 and TRBJ2-1; D could derive from TRBD1 or TRBD2 (5 bases each). Per germline, CDR1 SGHAT and CDR2 FQNNGV. The CDR3 sequence is 17 residues long. The V end was cut by 5 bases, the J end by 0 bases, with 17 bases between. The CDR3, as DNA: TGTGCCAGCAGCGTTCTTCGGGGCGTACGCTCCTACAATGAGCAGTTCTTC. Its translation: CASSVLRGVRSYNEQFF.

The chain employs TRBV7-2 and TRBJ1-1; 7 bases agree with TRBD1. Germline CDR1 and CDR2: SGHTA and FQGNSA. The CDR3 is 16 amino acids. V shed 7 bases and J 3 bases; nucleotides not matched to a gene: 14. Here the CDR3 reads CASNPWGTAYDTEAFF. Here the CDR3 DNA reads TGTGCCAGCAACCCCTGGGGGACAGCGTACGACACTGAAGCTTTCTTT.

This chain links TRBV19 with TRBJ2-5; 8 bases agree with TRBD2. The V segment lost 3 bases and the J segment 7 bases; nucleotides outside the gene matches: 10. The CDR3 is 15 amino acids. The germline CDR1 and CDR2 sequences are LNHDA and SQIVND (reference sequence). CDR3: CASSIMLAGTGTQYF. In nucleotides, the CDR3 is TGTGCCAGTAGTATTATGCTAGCGGGCACAGGGACCCAGTACTTC.

This rearrangement joins TRBV6-5 to TRBJ2-5; no clear D. V lost 0 bases and J lost 5, with 13 bases in between. CDR1 and CDR2 (germline): MNHEY, SVGAGI. The CDR3 length is 15 residues. The CDR3 nucleotides read TGTGCCAGCAGTTACTCGATTAGAGGTGCGGAGACCCAGTACTTC. It specifies CASSYSIRGAETQYF.

The chain joins TRBV19 to TRBJ2-7; TRBD2 matches 13 bases. Germline CDR1 LNHDA, CDR2 SQIVND (reference sequence). J was trimmed by 7 bases and V by 4 bases; bases with no gene match: 4. This CDR3 is built from 14 residues. The CDR3 bases are TGTGCCAGTAGTAAACTAGCGGGAGGGGAGGAGCAGTACTTC. This encodes CASSKLAGGEEQYF.

The CDR3 reads CASSYDTAYGYTF. The CDR3 region has the DNA TGTGCCAGCAGTTACGACACAGCTTATGGCTACACCTTC. V gene TRBV6-5 combines with J gene TRBJ1-2; D gene unclear. The CDR3 length is 13 residues. Trimming took off 2 bases at V and 5 bases at J, with 9 bases between the two ends. CDR1 and CDR2 from the germline V gene are MNHEY and SVGAGI.